The T cell receptor beta chain under discussion was sequenced for a study of blood T cells in healthy people across ages. Germline V gives CDR1 KGHSH, CDR2 LQKENI. Trimming pared 2 bases from V and 2 bases from J, leaving 12 bases between. The CDR3 is made up of 15 amino acids. Primers used in a second PCR of about 6 to 11 cycles were a sample-barcoded 5' primer and a J-beta primer mix. The study obtained at least 3 million CDR3-containing paired-end reads from every sample. One entry per CDR3 protein, called by TCRdb with MiXCR from the 5' RACE reads. The sample yields around 580,000 distinct CDR3 sequences, roughly 48% seen once.

Material: blood. The V and J genes are TRBV18 and TRBJ2-5; D unresolved. This clonotype was sampled from a man older than 75 in good health. As DNA, the CDR3 is TGTGCCAGCTCACCATTAAACGACCGTCAAGAGACCCAGTACTTC. This codes for CASSPLNDRQETQYF.